The 19 T cell receptor beta chains below all came from one sample that was sequenced in a study of shared clonotypes between healthy human individuals. TCRdb keeps only in-frame clones here, not all; method: immunoSEQ multiplex PCR. This table holds 2 million to 3 million clones, 90% to 95% found once. Specimen: naive CD4+ T cells from PBMCs. Subset denoted: CD45RA+ positively selected. These receptors were collected from a man aged 18 to 35 in good health. Some clones in this sample may be carry-over from other donors' samples.

The chain uses TRBV6-5 and TRBJ2-7; D call uncertain. Trimming stripped 1 base from V and 7 bases from J, with 5 bases between. The length of the CDR3 is 11 residues. Germline V gives CDR1 MNHEY, CDR2 SVGAGI. This CDR3 reads CASSYWGEQYF. The CDR3 DNA sequence: TGTGCCAGCAGTTACTGGGGAGAGCAGTACTTC.

This chain uses TRBV6-5 with TRBJ2-6; tentative D call: TRBD2 (5 bases). The CDR3 has 13 residues. Germline CDR1 is MNHEY and CDR2 is SVGAGI. V shed 10 bases and J shed 3 bases, with 10 bases lying between them. Written as DNA, the CDR3 is TGTGCCACCTCTGGGAGTGGGGCCAACGTCCTGACTTTC. It translates to CATSGSGANVLTF.

The V gene is TRBV7-9, the J gene TRBJ1-2; TRBD1 might be the D (5 bases). V lost 6 bases and J 2 bases, leaving 13 bases between the germline ends. The CDR3 length is 14 residues. CDR1 is SEHNR, CDR2 FQNEAQ, per germline (reference sequence). CDR3 DNA sequence: TGTGCCAGCAGGTTCGACAGTTCAAACTATGGCTACACCTTC. Amino acids: CASRFDSSNYGYTF.

CDR3 protein: CASSRGLGEEKLFF. CDR3 coding DNA: TGTGCCAGCAGCCGTGGACTGGGTGAGGAAAAACTGTTTTTT. The chain recombines TRBV7-2 with TRBJ1-4; D call uncertain. V lost 5 bases, J lost 8 bases, and 15 bases lay in between. The CDR3 sequence is 14 residues long. Germline CDR1 reads SGHTA; CDR2 reads FQGNSA.

This clone was detected only once. CDR3 nucleotides: TGTGCCAGCAGCGTAGAGGGCAGGGGTGGGGGCTATGGCTACACCTTC. Encoded protein: CASSVEGRGGGYGYTF. The V gene is TRBV9, the J gene TRBJ1-2; maybe TRBD1 (6 bases). Germline CDR1 reads SGDLS; CDR2 reads YYNGEE. Trimming shortened V by 0 bases and J by 4 bases, and 16 bases separated the two germline ends. The CDR3 spans 16 residues.

This clone was recorded a few times. CDR3 nucleotides: TGTGCCAGCAGTCCCGGACAGGGGTATAGCAATCAGCCCCAGCATTTT. This encodes CASSPGQGYSNQPQHF. The rearrangement links TRBV28 to TRBJ1-5; 9 bases map to TRBD1. This CDR3 has 16 residues. The germline CDR1 and CDR2 sequences are MDHEN and SYDVKM. The V and J ends lost 5 bases and 0 bases, in that order; junction bases with no gene match: 5.

The chain links TRBV4-1 to TRBJ2-4, with 11 bases that match TRBD1. Germline values: CDR1 MGHRA, CDR2 YSYEKL. This CDR3 is 16 amino acids long. The V segment lost 5 bases and the J segment 7 bases; nucleotides outside the gene matches: 10. This chain's CDR3 is CASSLDRGRVWNIQYF. In nucleotides, the CDR3 is TGCGCCAGCAGCTTGGACAGGGGGCGCGTTTGGAACATTCAGTACTTC.

This clone appeared once. The chain links TRBV9 to TRBJ2-7; 11 nucleotides agree with TRBD2. The germline CDR1 and CDR2 sequences are SGDLS and YYNGEE. This CDR3 has 15 residues. Germline trimming cut 3 bases from V and 6 bases from J; bases unmatched to any gene: 8. CDR3 sequence (DNA): TGTGCCAGCAGCGGCCAACTAGCGGGAGTTGGCGAGCAGTACTTC. This encodes CASSGQLAGVGEQYF.

The chain recombines TRBV6-1 with TRBJ2-5; D unresolved. Between the trimmed V and J ends, which lost 4 bases and 2 bases, there was a span of 8 bases. In germline, CDR1 is MNHNS, CDR2 SASEGT. This CDR3 is built from 13 residues. DNA of the CDR3: TGTGCCAGCAGTGGAGACACTCAAGAGACCCAGTACTTC. Translating it yields CASSGDTQETQYF.

V is TRBV27 and J is TRBJ2-5; a possible D gene is TRBD1 (5 bases). Germline V lookup: CDR1 MNHEY, CDR2 SMNVEV (reference sequence). The length of the CDR3 is 13 residues. With 7 bases removed from V and 7 bases from J, the gap between germline ends came to 16 bases. The DNA for the CDR3 is TGTGCCAGCAAACCCCAGGGCCCTGGGACCCAGTACTTC. Protein product: CASKPQGPGTQYF.

This chain uses TRBV19 with TRBJ1-5; D unclear. Germline V CDR1 and CDR2: LNHDA, SQIVND (reference sequence). The CDR3 loop spans 14 amino acids. The germline V and J ends were trimmed by 8 bases and 4 bases, with 15 bases remaining between them. CDR3 nucleotides: TGTGCCAGTCAATCCTCGGTTGAAAATCAGCCCCAGCATTTT. It translates to CASQSSVENQPQHF.

The V call is TRBV18, the J call TRBJ2-3, with 9 nucleotides matching TRBD2. CDR1 is KGHSH, CDR2 LQKENI, per germline. CDR3 length: 17 residues. The J segment lost 0 bases and the V segment lost 0 bases, leaving 4 bases of the junction unmatched. Written as DNA, the CDR3 is TGTGCCAGCTCACCACCGCTAGCGGGATCTAGCACAGATACGCAGTATTTT. This codes for CASSPPLAGSSTDTQYF.

J is TRBJ2-7 and V is TRBV5-1, with D perhaps TRBD2 (5 bases). With 6 bases removed from V and 3 bases from J, the gap between germline ends came to 10 bases. The CDR3 runs 12 residues. Germline lookup yields CDR1 SGHRS and CDR2 YFSETQ. In nucleotides, the CDR3 is TGCGCCAGCAAAACGGGAAACTACGAGCAGTACTTC. Protein: CASKTGNYEQYF.

The chain carries TRBV5-6 and TRBJ2-3; either TRBD1 or TRBD2 may fit D (5 bases each). Trimming took 3 bases from V and 5 from J, leaving 16 bases between them. In germline, CDR1 is SGHDT, CDR2 YYEEEE. CDR3 size: 15 residues. CDR3 nucleotide sequence: TGTGCCAGCAGCTCCTGGGACCCCTCGGGAGATACGCAGTATTTT. Amino acid sequence: CASSSWDPSGDTQYF. Full variable domain (missing parts from reference TRBV5-6 and TRBJ2-3): DAGVTQSPTHLIKTRGQQVTLRCSPKSGHDTVSWYQQALGQGPQFIFQYYEEEERQRGNFPDRFSGHQFPNYSSELNVNALLLGDSALYLCASSSWDPSGDTQYFGPGTRLTVL.

The chain recombines TRBV27 with TRBJ1-1; D is ambiguous. Deletions cut 1 base from V and 5 bases from J, with 17 bases between. The CDR3 contains 16 residues. Germline V gene sequence: CDR1 MNHEY, CDR2 SMNVEV (reference sequence). The CDR3 protein is CASSLFVGQVPTEAFF. The CDR3, as DNA: TGTGCCAGCAGTTTATTCGTAGGGCAGGTCCCGACTGAAGCTTTCTTT.

About this clone: Additional DNA sequences in this sample encode the identical CDR3. This rearrangement joins TRBV5-4 to TRBJ2-7, with a weak D call TRBD1 (5 bases). V lost 4 bases, J lost 1 base, and 9 bases lay in between. Per germline, CDR1 SGHNT and CDR2 YYREEE (reference sequence). The CDR3 contains 13 residues. The CDR3 nucleotides read TGTGCCAGCAGCCCAGACAGTTCCTACGAGCAGTACTTC. Amino acids: CASSPDSSYEQYF.

The chain has TRBV13 and TRBJ2-1, with D unresolved. V dropped 5 bases and J dropped 1 base, with 12 bases sitting between them. The CDR3 loop spans 15 amino acids. CDR1 is PRHDT and CDR2 is FYEKMQ in the germline V gene (reference sequence). CDR3 residues: CASSPGPTSYNEQFF. For the CDR3, the DNA is TGTGCCAGCAGCCCAGGCCCAACGTCCTACAATGAGCAGTTCTTC.

This clone appeared once. This specimen includes other DNA sequences encoding the same CDR3. The chain combines TRBV18 with TRBJ2-2; D unclear. Trimming took 6 bases from V and 3 from J, leaving 5 bases between them. This CDR3 contains 12 residues. Germline V gene data show CDR1 as KGHSH and CDR2 as LQKENI. The CDR3 is CASSADTGELFF. The DNA for the CDR3 is TGTGCCAGCTCCGCGGACACCGGGGAGCTGTTTTTT.

The J gene is TRBJ1-3, the V gene TRBV28; D not resolved. The CDR3 contains 15 residues. Germline V gene sequence: CDR1 MDHEN, CDR2 SYDVKM. Trimming cost V 6 bases and J 1 base, with 13 bases left between them. CDR3 in DNA: TGTGCCAGCAGACCTCAAACCTCTTCTGGAAACACCATATATTTT. Protein sequence: CASRPQTSSGNTIYF.